This TCR beta chain is from a study of regulatory T cells in long-lasting Graves disease. Trimming removed 3 bases at V and 4 bases at J, with 14 bases between. The CDR3 is made up of 15 amino acids. Germline V gives CDR1 SGHTA, CDR2 FQGTGA. The authors built TCR beta libraries using iRepertoire HTBI primers and Arm-PCR of CDR3 regions. As handled by the study authors: Across the samples, identification revealed 60 to 75 TRBV and 12 to 15 TRBJ segments. MiXCR, run by TCRdb on the multiplex PCR reads, gives a single entry per CDR3 protein. The V and J calls and clone size come from TCRdb's table, not from the authors' own analysis. The sample lists 400,000 or so distinct CDR3 sequences, more than 20% seen once, with under 25% in the top ten. The time point here: persistent/refractory GD, antithyroid drugs over 5 years with positive TRAb. From RNA extracted from PBMCs, the TCR library was made. By American Thyroid Association guidelines, Graves' disease was diagnosed in the cohort. As a group, patients came from one endocrinology department in Xi'an, China. As collected, the peripheral blood samples measured about 9.2 milliliters each and went into EDTA tubes.

The rearrangement links TRBV7-3 to TRBJ2-3; D ambiguous. This sequence originates from a female donor with Graves disease. This specimen consisted of peripheral blood mononuclear cells (PBMCs), obtained when the disease was refractory, from a patient treated with antithyroid drugs. For the CDR3, the DNA is TGTGCCAGCAGCTTCGGACCTAGTCTCGCAGATACGCAGTATTTT. Translation: CASSFGPSLADTQYF.